This passage covers 21 T cell receptor beta chains from one sample sequenced in a study of blood T cell repertoires in COVID-19. Produced via immunoSEQ multiplex PCR; TCRdb's table is partial and in-frame only. The sample carries roughly 130,000 clones, approximately 80% recorded once. Material for sequencing was PBMCs or T cells enriched from blood (not recorded which). These receptors were taken from a man aged 45 to 65 who had recovered from COVID-19.

A few counts support this clone. V is TRBV18 and J is TRBJ1-1; 8 bases agree with TRBD1. CDR1 and CDR2 (germline): KGHSH, LQKENI. Trimming removed 5 bases from V and 3 bases from J; junction bases left unmatched: 14. The CDR3 runs to 17 residues. CDR3 sequence: CASSYGTGIISDTEAFF. CDR3 DNA sequence: TGTGCCAGCTCATACGGGACAGGCATAATATCGGACACTGAAGCTTTCTTT.

The chain carries TRBV2 and TRBJ1-1, with a weak D call TRBD1 (6 bases). There are 13 residues in the CDR3. V dropped 6 bases and J dropped 0 bases, with 8 bases sitting between them. Germline CDR1 and CDR2: SNHLY and FYNNEI. In DNA, the CDR3 is TGTGCCAGCAGGGACAGACTGAACACTGAAGCTTTCTTT. It codes for CASRDRLNTEAFF. The entire variable domain, with the rest obtained from reference TRBV2 and TRBJ1-1, is as follows: EPEVTQTPSHQVTQMGQEVILRCVPISNHLYFYWYRQILGQKVEFLVSFYNNEISEKSEIFDDQFSVERPDGSNFTLKIRSTKLEDSAMYFCASRDRLNTEAFFGQGTRLTVV.

The rearrangement joins TRBV5-1 to TRBJ2-3, with TRBD1 as a possible D gene (5 bases). CDR3 size: 14 residues. The germline V and J ends were trimmed by 7 bases and 0 bases, with 12 bases remaining between them. The germline V gene has CDR1 SGHRS and CDR2 YFSETQ. The CDR3: CASHRFSSTDTQYF. In DNA, the CDR3 is TGCGCCAGCCACAGGTTTTCTAGCACAGATACGCAGTATTTT.

V is TRBV7-2 and J is TRBJ2-3, with TRBD2 as a possible D gene (6 bases). Germline CDR1 is SGHTA and CDR2 is FQGNSA. Trimming took 3 bases from V and 3 from J, leaving 10 bases between them. The CDR3 spans 14 residues. The CDR3 protein is CASSLGDFTDTQYF. The CDR3 nucleotides are TGTGCCAGCAGCTTGGGGGACTTTACAGATACGCAGTATTTT.

J is TRBJ2-7 and V is TRBV5-6; TRBD1 matches 9 bases. The CDR3 has 14 amino acids. Germline V lookup: CDR1 SGHDT, CDR2 YYEEEE. Trimming cost V 2 bases and J 2 bases; bases outside gene matches: 2. The CDR3 reads CASSFRQGAYEQYF. As DNA, the CDR3 is TGTGCCAGCAGCTTTCGACAGGGGGCCTACGAGCAGTACTTC.

The V call is TRBV3-1 (or the pseudogene TRBV3-2), the J call TRBJ1-4; TRBD1 matches at 9 bases. The CDR3 contains 15 residues. Unmatched junction bases numbered 8, after V lost 2 bases and J lost 10 bases. Germline V gene lookup returns CDR1 LGHDT and CDR2 YNNKEL (reference sequence). The CDR3 loop reads CASSQMTTGGGKLFF. CDR3 DNA sequence: TGTGCCAGCAGCCAAATGACGACAGGGGGGGGAAAACTGTTTTTT.

The chain joins TRBV9 to TRBJ1-2; tentatively, D is TRBD1 (5 bases). Trimming took off 3 bases at V and 4 bases at J, with 13 bases between the two ends. Germline CDR1 and CDR2: SGDLS and YYNGEE. CDR3 length: 14 residues. CDR3 loop: CASSGNRTSYGYTF. CDR3 coding DNA: TGTGCCAGCAGCGGTAACAGGACTAGCTATGGCTACACCTTC.

Only a few counts were recorded for this clone. The same CDR3 is also encoded by other DNA sequences in this sample. The rearrangement joins TRBV27 to TRBJ1-5; D gene unclear. The CDR3 has 12 amino acids. Trimming took 6 bases from V and 7 from J, leaving 10 bases between them. Germline V CDR1 and CDR2: MNHEY, SMNVEV (reference sequence). Written as DNA, the CDR3 is TGTGCCAGCAGGGCAGGTGGACAGCCCCAGCATTTT. This sequence encodes CASRAGGQPQHF.

The chain employs TRBV19 and TRBJ1-6; D not resolved. This CDR3 has 13 residues. Germline CDR1 is LNHDA and CDR2 is SQIVND (reference sequence). With 6 bases removed from V and 10 bases from J, the gap between germline ends came to 13 bases. The chain's CDR3 is CASRNIAGSPLHF. Here the CDR3 DNA reads TGTGCCAGTAGGAACATAGCCGGGTCACCCCTCCACTTT.

This clone was seen a single time. This chain connects TRBV18 to TRBJ1-5, with 8 bases matching TRBD1. Germline values: CDR1 KGHSH, CDR2 LQKENI. J lost 7 bases, V lost 3 bases, and 2 bases had no gene match. The CDR3 runs 13 residues. The CDR3 nucleotides read TGTGCCAGCTCACCGACAGGGGAACAGCCCCAGCATTTT. It encodes CASSPTGEQPQHF.

The chain is built from TRBV13 and TRBJ1-1; TRBD1 aligns across 7 bases. The junction had 6 bases not matched to a gene; V was cut back by 6 bases and J by 2 bases. The CDR3 totals 14 residues. In germline, CDR1 is PRHDT, CDR2 FYEKMQ (reference sequence). The CDR3: CASRRTGRNTEAFF. CDR3 in DNA: TGTGCCAGCAGGCGGACAGGTCGTAACACTGAAGCTTTCTTT.

The chain links TRBV6-5 to TRBJ1-6; D possibly corresponds to TRBD1 (6 bases). Trimming shortened V by 4 bases and J by 12 bases, and 13 bases separated the two germline ends. Germline loops: CDR1 MNHEY, CDR2 SVGAGI. This CDR3 has 13 amino acids. The CDR3 bases are TGTGCCAGCAGTTTGGGGGGGCTCCGACCCCTCCACTTT. Translation gives CASSLGGLRPLHF.

The chain joins TRBV5-5 to TRBJ2-1, with D possibly being TRBD1 (5 bases). The V end was cut by 2 bases, the J end by 10 bases, with 7 bases between. CDR3 length equals 11 residues. Per germline, CDR1 SGHKS and CDR2 YYEKEE (reference sequence). CDR3 in amino acids: CASSFPGEQFF. CDR3 nucleotide sequence: TGTGCCAGCAGCTTCCCAGGGGAGCAGTTCTTC.

This clone came up once. The CDR3 DNA is TGCAGCGTTTATCGGCCAGGTGTGAACACTGAAGCTTTCTTT. Its translation is CSVYRPGVNTEAFF. The chain employs TRBV29-1 and TRBJ1-1, with D hard to call. Trimming stripped 5 bases from V and 0 bases from J, with 13 bases between. The CDR3 runs to 14 residues. Germline V gene lookup returns CDR1 SQVTM and CDR2 ANQGSEA.

The chain recombines TRBV19 with TRBJ2-7; 8 nucleotides agree with TRBD1. The germline V gene encodes CDR1 LNHDA and CDR2 SQIVND (reference sequence). CDR3 size: 17 residues. V gave up 1 base and J gave up 2 bases; unmatched junction bases: 10. The DNA of the CDR3 is TGTGCCAGTAGTATAGGTTTGCGACAGGGGATACCCTACGAGCAGTACTTC. Translation: CASSIGLRQGIPYEQYF.

The rearrangement uses TRBV5-6 and TRBJ2-7; TRBD1 aligns across 7 bases. The CDR3 loop spans 15 amino acids. J gave up 2 bases and V 0 bases, and 5 bases lay outside the gene matches. Germline assignment: CDR1 SGHDT and CDR2 YYEEEE. This CDR3 reads CASSLAPGQTYEQYF. In DNA form, the CDR3 reads TGTGCCAGCAGCTTGGCCCCGGGACAGACCTACGAGCAGTACTTC.

The chain has TRBV19 and TRBJ2-5, with D uncertain. The CDR3 is made up of 14 amino acids. Germline V gene lookup returns CDR1 LNHDA and CDR2 SQIVND (reference sequence). Deletions cut 4 bases from V and 3 bases from J, with 12 bases between. As DNA, the CDR3 is TGTGCCAGTAGTAAGAGAACCGGTGAAGAGACCCAGTACTTC. Protein: CASSKRTGEETQYF.

This clone occurred once. The chain employs TRBV5-1 and TRBJ1-1, with D possibly TRBD1 on 5 matching bases. This CDR3 spans 16 amino acids. Germline V gene lookup returns CDR1 SGHRS and CDR2 YFSETQ. V lost 7 bases and J lost 1, with 20 bases in between. DNA for the CDR3: TGCGCCAGCGGGCCCCCGGGGGTTGGACCGAACACTGAAGCTTTCTTT. Residues: CASGPPGVGPNTEAFF.

The chain recombines TRBV5-1 with TRBJ2-1; TRBD2 matches at 7 bases. The germline V gene encodes CDR1 SGHRS and CDR2 YFSETQ. This CDR3 spans 15 amino acids. The ends lost 5 bases at V and 0 bases at J; junction bases unmatched: 5. CDR3 residues: CASSRLADSYNEQFF. The CDR3 DNA reads as TGCGCCAGCAGTCGTCTAGCGGACTCCTACAATGAGCAGTTCTTC.

This clone appeared a few times. The V and J genes are TRBV3-1 (or the pseudogene TRBV3-2) and TRBJ1-1; 9 bases map to TRBD1. Trimming took 1 base from V and 6 from J; bases not matched to a gene: 3. The CDR3 is 14 amino acids. The germline gives CDR1 LGHDT, CDR2 YNNKEL (reference sequence). DNA for the CDR3: TGTGCCAGCAGCCAAGGGGACAGGGCATCTGAAGCTTTCTTT. This sequence encodes CASSQGDRASEAFF.

This rearrangement joins TRBV27 to TRBJ1-1, with no clear D. The CDR3 length is 15 residues. Trimming left V 4 bases short and J 1 base short, with 13 bases between. Germline CDR1 reads MNHEY; CDR2 reads SMNVEV (reference sequence). The chain's CDR3 is CASSSPPGPNTEAFF. CDR3 nucleotides: TGTGCCAGCAGTTCTCCCCCCGGTCCGAACACTGAAGCTTTCTTT.